This T cell receptor (beta chain) was profiled in a study of blood T cell repertoires in COVID-19. In the study overall: The United States, Italy and Spain supplied acute and convalescent COVID-19 samples. T cells, B-cell-depleted T cells, or PBMCs provided the cDNA or gDNA that served as material.

Generated by immunoSEQ multiplex PCR, the TCRdb table keeps only in-frame clones and is missing some. The sample lists a few hundred thousand clones, 85% occurring once. Trimming took 7 bases from V and 5 from J; bases not matched to a gene: 19. The CDR3 length is 18 residues. Germline CDR1 SGHNT, CDR2 YYREEE (reference sequence). This clone turned up a few times. Participant ages covered about 18 to 89 years across 24 US areas. Donors of Cohort 3 who recovered were those that had two negative PCRs, clearance, or symptom resolution. The V gene is TRBV5-4, the J gene TRBJ2-2; 8 bases match TRBD2. Sequencing was done on a sample of PBMCs or T cells enriched from blood (not recorded which). The receptor was isolated from a man in his forties who had recovered from COVID-19. The CDR3 protein is CASYLSDGGRRQTGELFF. The CDR3 DNA reads as TGTGCCAGCTACCTATCAGACGGCGGGAGGCGGCAGACCGGGGAGCTGTTTTTT.